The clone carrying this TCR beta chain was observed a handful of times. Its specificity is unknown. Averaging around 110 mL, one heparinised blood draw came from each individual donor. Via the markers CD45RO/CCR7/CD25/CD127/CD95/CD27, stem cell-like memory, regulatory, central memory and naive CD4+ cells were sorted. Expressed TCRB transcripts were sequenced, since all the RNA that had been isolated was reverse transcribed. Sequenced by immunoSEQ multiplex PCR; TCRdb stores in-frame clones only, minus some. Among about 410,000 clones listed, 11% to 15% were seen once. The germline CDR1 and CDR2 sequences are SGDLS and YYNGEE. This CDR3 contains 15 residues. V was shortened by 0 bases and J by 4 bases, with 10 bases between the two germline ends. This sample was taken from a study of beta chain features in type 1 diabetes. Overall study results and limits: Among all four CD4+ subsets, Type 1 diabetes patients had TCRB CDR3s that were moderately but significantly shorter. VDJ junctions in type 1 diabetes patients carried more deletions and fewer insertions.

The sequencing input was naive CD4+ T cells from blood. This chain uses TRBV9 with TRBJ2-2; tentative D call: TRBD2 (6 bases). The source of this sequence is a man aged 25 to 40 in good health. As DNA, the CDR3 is TGTGCCAGCAGCGTAGATTGGGGAGGCACCGGGGAGCTGTTTTTT. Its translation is CASSVDWGGTGELFF.